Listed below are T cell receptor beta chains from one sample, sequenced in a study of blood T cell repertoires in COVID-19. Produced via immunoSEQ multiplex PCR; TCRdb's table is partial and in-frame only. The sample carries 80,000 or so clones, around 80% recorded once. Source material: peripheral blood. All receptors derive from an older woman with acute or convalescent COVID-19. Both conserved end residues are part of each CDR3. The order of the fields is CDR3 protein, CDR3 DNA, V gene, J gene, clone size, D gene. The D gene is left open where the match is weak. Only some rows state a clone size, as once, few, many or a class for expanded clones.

CDR3aa: CASSAGTGNQPQHF; CDR3nt: TGCGCCAGCAGTGCGGGGACAGGCAATCAGCCCCAGCATTTT; v_gene: TRBV5-1; j_gene: TRBJ1-5; abundance: -; d_gene: TRBD1
CDR3aa: CASSKGFDRDQETQYF; CDR3nt: TGTGCCAGCAGCAAGGGGTTTGACAGGGATCAAGAGACCCAGTACTTC; v_gene: TRBV4-2; j_gene: TRBJ2-5; abundance: -; d_gene: TRBD1
CDR3aa: CATSDGRLYNEQFF; CDR3nt: TGTGCCACCAGTGACGGGAGGCTCTACAATGAGCAGTTCTTC; v_gene: TRBV24-1; j_gene: TRBJ2-1; abundance: -; d_gene: TRBD2
CDR3aa: CASSEPQGAVQETQYF; CDR3nt: TGTGCCAGCAGCGAACCACAGGGGGCGGTTCAAGAGACCCAGTACTTC; v_gene: TRBV7-6; j_gene: TRBJ2-5; abundance: -; d_gene: TRBD1
CDR3aa: CASSLDRFNNSPLHF; CDR3nt: TGCGCCAGCAGCTTGGACAGATTCAATAATTCACCCCTCCACTTT; v_gene: TRBV5-1; j_gene: TRBJ1-6; abundance: -; d_gene: -
CDR3aa: CASAPGTANSYEQYF; CDR3nt: TGTGCCAGCGCTCCGGGGACAGCAAATTCCTACGAGCAGTACTTC; v_gene: TRBV7-7; j_gene: TRBJ2-7; abundance: -; d_gene: TRBD1
CDR3aa: CASSTRTSGRNTGELFF; CDR3nt: TGTGCCAGCAGCACCCGGACTAGCGGGAGGAACACCGGGGAGCTGTTTTTT; v_gene: TRBV3-1/TRBV3-2; j_gene: TRBJ2-2; abundance: -; d_gene: TRBD2
CDR3aa: CASSLVAAGQGANTEAFF; CDR3nt: TGCGCCAGCAGCTTGGTTGCCGCCGGACAGGGGGCGAACACTGAAGCTTTCTTT; v_gene: TRBV5-1; j_gene: TRBJ1-1; abundance: -; d_gene: TRBD1
CDR3aa: CASSLLTAVGYGYTF; CDR3nt: TGCGCCAGCAGCTTGTTGACTGCCGTGGGCTATGGCTACACCTTC; v_gene: TRBV5-1; j_gene: TRBJ1-2; abundance: once; d_gene: -
CDR3aa: CASGRGSPPNEQFF; CDR3nt: TGTGCCAGCGGACGGGGGTCCCCCCCCAATGAGCAGTTCTTC; v_gene: TRBV6-5; j_gene: TRBJ2-1; abundance: -; d_gene: -
CDR3aa: CSVGLSGRGEQYF; CDR3nt: TGCAGCGTTGGGTTAAGTGGAAGGGGCGAGCAGTACTTC; v_gene: TRBV29-1; j_gene: TRBJ2-7; abundance: -; d_gene: -
CDR3aa: CASSLVRMVARNSPLHF; CDR3nt: TGTGCCAGCAGCTTAGTTAGGATGGTCGCTAGAAATTCACCCCTCCACTTT; v_gene: TRBV7-8; j_gene: TRBJ1-6; abundance: -; d_gene: -
CDR3aa: CASSFDTKYTDTQYF; CDR3nt: TGCGCCAGCAGCTTCGACACAAAGTACACAGATACGCAGTATTTT; v_gene: TRBV5-1; j_gene: TRBJ2-3; abundance: -; d_gene: -
CDR3aa: CASSLSVGLYTEAFF; CDR3nt: TGTGCCAGCAGCTTGTCCGTCGGTCTCTATACTGAAGCTTTCTTT; v_gene: TRBV5-6; j_gene: TRBJ1-1; abundance: -; d_gene: -
CDR3aa: CASLGTGGGEQYF; CDR3nt: TGTGCCAGCCTCGGGACAGGGGGCGGAGAGCAGTACTTC; v_gene: TRBV6-1; j_gene: TRBJ2-7; abundance: -; d_gene: TRBD1
CDR3aa: CATRRTFTRGGDTEAFF; CDR3nt: TGTGCCACCCGCCGAACATTTACCAGGGGAGGGGACACTGAAGCTTTCTTT; v_gene: TRBV15; j_gene: TRBJ1-1; abundance: -; d_gene: -
CDR3aa: CATSSLTGFYGYTF; CDR3nt: TGTGCCACCAGCAGTTTAACAGGGTTCTATGGCTACACCTTC; v_gene: TRBV15; j_gene: TRBJ1-2; abundance: -; d_gene: -
CDR3aa: CASSRAGYYGYTF; CDR3nt: TGTGCCAGTAGTCGCGCAGGGTACTATGGCTACACCTTC; v_gene: TRBV19; j_gene: TRBJ1-2; abundance: -; d_gene: -
CDR3aa: CASSSYGQGLTDTQYF; CDR3nt: TGCGCCAGCAGCTCCTACGGACAGGGGCTCACAGATACGCAGTATTTT; v_gene: TRBV5-1; j_gene: TRBJ2-3; abundance: -; d_gene: TRBD1
CDR3aa: CSVEGRDYGYTF; CDR3nt: TGCAGCGTTGAAGGTCGGGACTATGGCTACACCTTC; v_gene: TRBV29-1; j_gene: TRBJ1-2; abundance: -; d_gene: -
CDR3aa: CASSSRQGNEKLFF; CDR3nt: TGTGCCAGCAGCTCTCGACAGGGGAATGAAAAACTGTTTTTT; v_gene: TRBV7-9; j_gene: TRBJ1-4; abundance: -; d_gene: TRBD1
CDR3aa: CASSLGPRGLAGGWNEQFF; CDR3nt: TGTGCCAGCAGCTTAGGCCCCCGGGGACTAGCGGGAGGTTGGAATGAGCAGTTCTTC; v_gene: TRBV11-2; j_gene: TRBJ2-1; abundance: -; d_gene: TRBD2
CDR3aa: CASSDMMNTEAFF; CDR3nt: TGTGCCAGCAGCGACATGATGAACACTGAAGCTTTCTTT; v_gene: TRBV6-6; j_gene: TRBJ1-1; abundance: -; d_gene: -
CDR3aa: CASSEARGSGNTIYF; CDR3nt: TGTGCCAGCAGTGAAGCGAGGGGGTCAGGAAACACCATATATTTT; v_gene: TRBV2; j_gene: TRBJ1-3; abundance: -; d_gene: -
CDR3aa: CASSMRRVNTEAFF; CDR3nt: TGTGCCAGCAGCATGAGGAGGGTGAACACTGAAGCTTTCTTT; v_gene: TRBV6-2/TRBV6-3; j_gene: TRBJ1-1; abundance: -; d_gene: -
CDR3aa: CASSPDRGRTNEKLFF; CDR3nt: TGTGCCAGCTCACCCGACAGGGGGCGGACTAATGAAAAACTGTTTTTT; v_gene: TRBV18; j_gene: TRBJ1-4; abundance: once; d_gene: TRBD1
CDR3aa: CAWRYGDNEKLFF; CDR3nt: TGTGCCTGGAGGTACGGTGATAATGAAAAACTGTTTTTT; v_gene: TRBV30; j_gene: TRBJ1-4; abundance: -; d_gene: -
CDR3aa: CASTQGGVGTQYF; CDR3nt: TGTGCCAGCACCCAGGGCGGGGTCGGGACCCAGTACTTC; v_gene: TRBV5-6; j_gene: TRBJ2-5; abundance: few; d_gene: -
CDR3aa: CASSSLAGGPYEQYF; CDR3nt: TGTGCCAGCAGCTCTCTAGCGGGAGGGCCCTACGAGCAGTACTTC; v_gene: TRBV5-4; j_gene: TRBJ2-7; abundance: -; d_gene: TRBD2
CDR3aa: CASSQPDSGNTIYF; CDR3nt: TGTGCCAGCAGCCAACCAGACTCTGGAAACACCATATATTTT; v_gene: TRBV4-2; j_gene: TRBJ1-3; abundance: -; d_gene: -
CDR3aa: CATSDLRGLEETQYF; CDR3nt: TGTGCCACCAGTGATTTGCGGGGGTTGGAAGAGACCCAGTACTTC; v_gene: TRBV24-1; j_gene: TRBJ2-5; abundance: -; d_gene: -
CDR3aa: CASSPKQGAFTDTQYF; CDR3nt: TGTGCCAGCAGCCCTAAACAGGGGGCGTTCACAGATACGCAGTATTTT; v_gene: TRBV11-1; j_gene: TRBJ2-3; abundance: -; d_gene: TRBD1
CDR3aa: CASSSGWAGPSTDTQYF; CDR3nt: TGTGCCAGCAGCTCGGGCTGGGCGGGACCCAGCACAGATACGCAGTATTTT; v_gene: TRBV11-2; j_gene: TRBJ2-3; abundance: -; d_gene: -
CDR3aa: CASSLERGSTDTQYF; CDR3nt: TGTGCCAGCAGTTTGGAGCGGGGAAGCACAGATACGCAGTATTTT; v_gene: TRBV6-4; j_gene: TRBJ2-3; abundance: few; d_gene: TRBD2
CDR3aa: CASSLAVGAAYGYTF; CDR3nt: TGTGCCAGCAGCTTAGCGGTAGGGGCAGCCTATGGCTACACCTTC; v_gene: TRBV7-9; j_gene: TRBJ1-2; abundance: -; d_gene: -
CDR3aa: CASSLGAGGSMNTEAFF; CDR3nt: TGCGCCAGCAGCTTGGGGGCAGGGGGCAGCATGAACACTGAAGCTTTCTTT; v_gene: TRBV5-1; j_gene: TRBJ1-1; abundance: -; d_gene: TRBD1
CDR3aa: CASSLGQNTGELFF; CDR3nt: TGTGCCAGCAGCTTAGGACAGAACACCGGGGAGCTGTTTTTT; v_gene: TRBV11-1; j_gene: TRBJ2-2; abundance: -; d_gene: -
CDR3aa: CSASGPRGPSYEQYF; CDR3nt: TGCAGTGCTAGTGGTCCCAGGGGCCCTTCCTACGAGCAGTACTTC; v_gene: TRBV20-1; j_gene: TRBJ2-7; abundance: few; d_gene: -
CDR3aa: CSVDASHNEQFF; CDR3nt: TGCAGCGTTGATGCTAGCCACAATGAGCAGTTCTTC; v_gene: TRBV29-1; j_gene: TRBJ2-1; abundance: -; d_gene: -
CDR3aa: CASSLDGQNSGNTIYF; CDR3nt: TGCGCCAGCAGCTTGGATGGTCAGAATTCTGGAAACACCATATATTTT; v_gene: TRBV5-1; j_gene: TRBJ1-3; abundance: -; d_gene: -
CDR3aa: CASSRDSYQPQHF; CDR3nt: TGTGCCAGCAGCCGGGACAGCTATCAGCCCCAGCATTTT; v_gene: TRBV12-3/TRBV12-4; j_gene: TRBJ1-5; abundance: -; d_gene: TRBD1
CDR3aa: CASSVGVAASYEQYF; CDR3nt: TGTGCCAGCAGCGTAGGGGTAGCGGCATCATACGAGCAGTACTTC; v_gene: TRBV9; j_gene: TRBJ2-7; abundance: -; d_gene: -
CDR3aa: CAWSPGDQPQHF; CDR3nt: TGTGCCTGGAGCCCGGGGGATCAGCCCCAGCATTTT; v_gene: TRBV30; j_gene: TRBJ1-5; abundance: -; d_gene: -
CDR3aa: CASSSQGNYGYTF; CDR3nt: TGCGCCAGCAGCTCACAGGGGAACTATGGCTACACCTTC; v_gene: TRBV4-1; j_gene: TRBJ1-2; abundance: -; d_gene: TRBD1
CDR3aa: CASSPPGGDNSSPLHF; CDR3nt: TGTGCCAGCAGCCCCCCAGGAGGGGATAATTCGTCACCCCTCCACTTT; v_gene: TRBV5-6; j_gene: TRBJ1-6; abundance: -; d_gene: -